Below, 32 T cell receptor beta chains from the same sample are listed, as sequenced in a study of molecular identifiers for immune sequencing clone quantification. MiXCR, applied by TCRdb to the PCR reads, yields one record per CDR3 protein. The sample consists of about 640,000 distinct CDR3 sequences, 20% of them appearing once. Sequenced material: naive CD8+ T cells from blood, with Jurkat cell RNA spiked in. Subset reported: FACS-sorted CD8+CD4-CCR7+CD45RA+ naive T cells. These receptors were taken from a human donor in good health. Some libraries in this study had Jurkat cell RNA spiked in.

This clonotype has a count of ten or more. This chain links TRBV6-5 with TRBJ2-2, with a possible D match to TRBD1 (5 bases). Trimming shortened V by 2 bases and J by 3 bases, and 7 bases separated the two germline ends. Per germline, CDR1 MNHEY and CDR2 SVGAGI. This CDR3 is built from 14 residues. The CDR3 is CASSYGADTGELFF. In nucleotides, the CDR3 is TGTGCCAGCAGTTACGGGGCGGACACCGGGGAGCTGTTTTTT.

The chain links TRBV11-2 to TRBJ2-2; 8 nucleotides align to TRBD2. The CDR3 has 17 residues. In germline, CDR1 is SGHAT, CDR2 FQNNGV. J gave up 5 bases and V 5 bases, and 13 bases lay outside the gene matches. CDR3 residues: CASSPFTGGAGTGELFF. The DNA for the CDR3 is TGTGCCAGCAGCCCTTTTACCGGGGGGGCTGGGACCGGGGAGCTGTTTTTT. The variable domain in full, completed from reference TRBV11-2 and TRBJ2-2, reads EAGVAQSPRYKIIEKRQSVAFWCNPISGHATLYWYQQILGQGPKLLIQFQNNGVVDDSQLPKDRFSAERLKGVDSTLKIQPAKLEDSAVYLCASSPFTGGAGTGELFFGEGSRLTVL.

A few counts support this clonotype. The V call is TRBV19, the J call TRBJ1-4, with unresolved D. There are 15 residues in the CDR3. V was clipped by 5 bases and J by 8 bases, with 18 bases between them. Germline CDR1 is LNHDA and CDR2 is SQIVND (reference sequence). CDR3 bases: TGTGCCAGTAGTGGTCTCATGTCCGGATGGGAAAAACTGTTTTTT. Its translation: CASSGLMSGWEKLFF.

This chain links TRBV19 with TRBJ2-3, with D possibly being TRBD2 (6 bases). The germline V gene has CDR1 LNHDA and CDR2 SQIVND (reference sequence). This CDR3 has 17 amino acids. V lost 8 bases and J 1 base, leaving 22 bases between the germline ends. The CDR3 DNA reads as TGTGCCAGTGGTGATCGATGGACTATGGACCGCACAGATACGCAGTATTTT. This gives the protein CASGDRWTMDRTDTQYF.

This clonotype has just a few counts. The CDR3 bases are TGTGCCAGCAGCCCTCCGGGACAGGGGTCCACCGGGGAGCTGTTTTTT. Amino acids: CASSPPGQGSTGELFF. The chain carries TRBV9 and TRBJ2-2; 10 bases are a match to TRBD1. Germline V gene data show CDR1 as SGDLS and CDR2 as YYNGEE. This CDR3 region has 16 residues. The J segment lost 4 bases and the V segment lost 4 bases, leaving 7 bases of the junction unmatched.

This clonotype was found many times. The V and J genes are TRBV2 and TRBJ2-3; D is possibly TRBD1 (6 bases). Germline V lookup: CDR1 SNHLY, CDR2 FYNNEI. The CDR3 sequence is 15 residues long. Trimming removed 6 bases from V and 7 bases from J, with 20 bases in between. This CDR3 reads CASSEPWTAGYTQYF. The DNA for the CDR3 is TGTGCCAGCAGCGAACCGTGGACAGCTGGATATACGCAGTATTTT.

This clonotype was seen a handful of times. One end of the junction does not line up with germline, which may come from a read error. This chain joins TRBV5-3 and TRBJ2-7, with TRBD1 as a possible D gene (5 bases). TRBV5-3 carries the ORF label, with uncertain function. This CDR3 has 14 residues. CDR3 bases: TGTGCCAGCAGCTTGGCAGGGTACGGTTACGAGCAGTACTTC. This gives the protein CASSLAGYGYEQYF.

This clonotype was seen repeatedly, ten times or more. V usage is TRBV20-1 and J usage is TRBJ2-7; 9 nucleotides match TRBD1. V trimming: 6 bases; J trimming: 5 bases; junction bases outside the gene matches: 5. There are 12 residues in the CDR3. CDR1 DFQATT and CDR2 SNEGSKA come from the germline V gene (reference sequence). The CDR3 loop reads CSAPGQGDEQYF. The CDR3 DNA reads TGCAGTGCCCCGGGACAGGGCGACGAGCAGTACTTC.

This clonotype was recorded many times. The V call is TRBV4-3, the J call TRBJ1-3, with unresolved D. CDR1 and CDR2 (germline): LGHNA, YSLEER. With 0 bases removed from V and 7 bases from J, the gap between germline ends came to 10 bases. This CDR3 has 14 amino acids. As DNA, the CDR3 is TGCGCCAGCAGCCAAGACACCTCTTGGAACACCATATATTTT. As protein: CASSQDTSWNTIYF.

Comments on this clonotype: This may be a read error: a much more frequent sequence differs by one nucleotide. CDR3 nucleotides: TGTGCCAGCGGACTAGCGGGGACCCACAATGAGCAGTTCTTC. It encodes CASGLAGTHNEQFF. The chain combines TRBV11-2 with TRBJ2-1; 12 nucleotides line up with TRBD2. From germline, CDR1 is SGHAT and CDR2 FQNNGV. The V segment lost 8 bases and the J segment 5 bases; nucleotides outside the gene matches: 4. CDR3 length: 14 residues.

Of note for this clonotype: A much more abundant neighbour one base away suggests this may be a read error. Because the CDR3 is missing its conserved closing phenylalanine or tryptophan, this is likely a read error. The V call is TRBV29-1, the J call TRBJ1-1; TRBD1 is a possible D gene (5 bases). Trimming left V 7 bases short and J 4 bases short, with 16 bases between. Germline lookup yields CDR1 SQVTM and CDR2 ANQGSEA. CDR3 length: 13 amino acids. Here the CDR3 DNA reads TGCAGCGCCGACGCAGGGTCGGGCACTGAAGCTTTCTCT. Translated, it gives CSADAGSGTEAFS.

This clonotype was seen ten or more times. The CDR3 sequence: CASSPGDSLQAFF. CDR3 DNA sequence: TGTGCCAGCAGTCCCGGGGACAGCTTGCAAGCTTTCTTT. The chain employs TRBV6-2 or TRBV6-3 and TRBJ1-1, with TRBD1 identical over 7 bases. After removal of 5 bases from V and 9 bases from J, the junction contained 9 bases not matched to a gene. CDR1 is MNHEY, CDR2 SVGEGT, per germline. CDR3 length: 13 residues.

The chain has TRBV30 and TRBJ2-1; D perhaps matches TRBD2 (6 bases). Per germline, CDR1 GTSNPN and CDR2 SVGIG (reference sequence). The CDR3 extends over 16 amino acids. The CDR3 region has the DNA TGTGCTCAGGACCTCCTTAGCGGCGGACCGCGCAATGAGCAGTTCTTC. Its protein is CAQDLLSGGPRNEQFF. Supplemented by reference TRBV30 and TRBJ2-1, the full variable domain reads SQTIHQWPATLVQPVGSPLSLECTVEGTSNPNLYWYRQAAGRGLQLLFYSVGIGQISSEVPQNLSASRPQDRQFILSSKKLLLSDSGFYLCAQDLLSGGPRNEQFFGPGTRLTVL.

This clonotype was recorded at least ten times. The chain has TRBV4-3 and TRBJ2-7, with D perhaps given as TRBD1 or TRBD2 (5 bases each). Germline-derived CDR1 and CDR2 are LGHNA and YSLEER. CDR3 length: 16 residues. V dropped 0 bases and J dropped 0 bases, with 12 bases sitting between them. CDR3 in DNA: TGCGCCAGCAGCCAAGATCGACGGGGCCCCTCCTACGAGCAGTACTTC. Protein: CASSQDRRGPSYEQYF.

This clonotype was detected many times. The J gene is TRBJ2-6, the V gene TRBV4-3; tentatively, D is TRBD2 (6 bases). This CDR3 spans 17 amino acids. V was shortened by 1 base and J by 4 bases, with 14 bases between the two germline ends. Germline-derived CDR1 and CDR2 are LGHNA and YSLEER. CDR3 nucleotides: TGCGCCAGCAGCCAAGCGCGGCGGGAATCAGGGGCCAACGTCCTGACTTTC. Its protein is CASSQARRESGANVLTF.

A few counts support this clonotype. V is TRBV6-2 or TRBV6-3 and J is TRBJ2-7; D ambiguous. Trimming pared 5 bases from V and 6 bases from J, leaving 14 bases between. The CDR3 runs to 13 residues. Germline assignment: CDR1 MNHEY and CDR2 SVGEGT. CDR3 protein: CASSLRFLVEQYF. The CDR3 DNA reads TGTGCCAGCAGTCTCCGATTTCTAGTCGAGCAGTACTTC.

This clonotype was counted a few times. V is TRBV29-1 and J is TRBJ2-7, with 7 nucleotides matching TRBD2. This CDR3 is 13 amino acids long. V trimming: 6 bases; J trimming: 9 bases; junction bases outside the gene matches: 14. CDR1 and CDR2 (germline): SQVTM, ANQGSEA. The CDR3 coding sequence is TGCAGCGTGGGGGGGGGGACCCTCTGCGGGCAGTACTTC. This sequence encodes CSVGGGTLCGQYF.

This clonotype was seen at least ten times. J is TRBJ2-5 and V is TRBV12-3 or TRBV12-4; a weak D match, TRBD2 (6 bases). The germline V and J ends were trimmed by 3 bases and 1 base, with 15 bases remaining between them. The CDR3 loop spans 16 amino acids. Here the CDR3 DNA reads TGTGCCAGCAGTTTGAACTTTGGGGGGAGCCAAGAGACCCAGTACTTC. Its protein product is CASSLNFGGSQETQYF.

The chain carries TRBV5-4 and TRBJ2-4; D is unresolved. In germline, CDR1 is SGHNT, CDR2 YYREEE (reference sequence). The V and J ends lost 8 bases and 0 bases respectively, with 6 bases between them. This CDR3 contains 12 residues. The CDR3 protein is CASQLAKNIQYF. DNA for the CDR3: TGTGCCAGTCAACTAGCCAAAAACATTCAGTACTTC.

This clonotype was seen a single time. A read error is possible here, since a much larger clone lies one base away. The V gene is TRBV5-1, the J gene TRBJ1-3; D is unclear. V shed 7 bases and J shed 0 bases, with 17 bases lying between them. The germline V gene has CDR1 SGHRS and CDR2 YFSETQ. The CDR3 sequence is 16 residues long. The CDR3 sequence: CASGWDGRFSGNTIYF. CDR3 in DNA: TGCGCCAGCGGCTGGGATGGACGTTTCTCTGGAAACACCATATATTTT.

On this clonotype itself: At one boundary the junction diverges from the germline segment, which might be a read error. The J gene is TRBJ1-5, the V gene TRBV6-5, with 8 bases identical to TRBD1. Germline CDR1 MNHEY, CDR2 SVGAGI. This CDR3 is 15 amino acids long. This CDR3 reads CVSSRSQGEGQPQHF. The CDR3 nucleotides are TGTGTCAGCAGCCGTTCACAGGGGGAAGGTCAGCCCCAGCATTTT.

This clonotype was seen ten or more times. The chain has TRBV7-2 and TRBJ2-7; D unclear. Trimming took 5 bases from V and 6 from J, leaving 11 bases between them. The CDR3 runs to 12 residues. Looked up from germline, CDR1 is SGHTA and CDR2 is FQGNSA. Written as DNA, the CDR3 is TGTGCCAGCAGCCTTCCCCGGCTCGAGCAGTACTTC. Translation: CASSLPRLEQYF.

About this clonotype: Possible read error: a much larger clone is one base away. The gene calls are TRBV24-1 and TRBJ2-5; unclear D gene. From germline, CDR1 is KGHDR and CDR2 SFDVKD. Trimming took 3 bases from V and 4 from J, leaving 11 bases between them. This CDR3 has 14 amino acids. CDR3 protein: CATSDPAGPETQYF. CDR3 DNA sequence: TGTGCCACCAGTGATCCCGCAGGCCCAGAGACCCAGTACTTC.

This clonotype was counted only a few times. The chain combines TRBV4-3 with TRBJ1-1; 7 bases fit TRBD1. This CDR3 is 19 amino acids long. V lost 2 bases to trimming and J lost 2 bases; unmatched junction nucleotides: 17. CDR1 and CDR2 (germline): LGHNA, YSLEER. The DNA for the CDR3 is TGCGCCAGCAGCCAACAATATCTGGGACAGTCTGGGGGAAACACTGAAGCTTTCTTT. Its translation: CASSQQYLGQSGGNTEAFF.

This clonotype was detected many times. Sequence at one end of the junction differs from germline and may be a read error. The V and J genes are TRBV4-2 and TRBJ2-3; possible D gene TRBD1, 6 bases. CDR1 and CDR2 from the germline V gene are LGHNA and YNFKEQ. The CDR3 contains 13 residues. CDR3 nucleotides: TGTGCCACCAGCACCACAGGGACAGATACGCAGTATTTT. As protein: CATSTTGTDTQYF.

Concerning this clonotype itself: Being one base from a much bigger clone, this may be a read error. The chain carries TRBV6-1 and TRBJ1-1; D not certain. CDR3 length: 13 residues. The germline V and J ends were trimmed by 5 bases and 4 bases, with 11 bases remaining between them. CDR1 MNHNS and CDR2 SASEGT come from the germline V gene. As DNA, the CDR3 is TGTGCCAGCAGTCCCCTTGGTATCACTGAAGCTTTCTTT. The encoded protein is CASSPLGITEAFF.

This clonotype was found a few times. The chain couples TRBV5-6 to TRBJ2-2; TRBD2 matches 9 bases. Germline V lookup: CDR1 SGHDT, CDR2 YYEEEE. V was clipped by 1 base and J by 5 bases; unmatched bases: 6. The CDR3 sequence is 16 residues long. This chain's CDR3 is CASSLRREGRTGELFF. The CDR3, as DNA: TGTGCCAGCAGCTTGCGGCGGGAGGGCCGGACCGGGGAGCTGTTTTTT.

This clonotype has ten or more counts. The gene calls are TRBV7-9 and TRBJ2-3; a weak D match, TRBD1 (6 bases). The CDR3 is 17 amino acids. Trimming cost V 6 bases and J 4 bases, with 23 bases left between them. Germline V gene lookup returns CDR1 SEHNR and CDR2 FQNEAQ (reference sequence). The CDR3 region is CASSPTLVDRDADTQYF. In nucleotides, the CDR3 is TGTGCCAGCAGTCCAACCCTGGTGGACAGAGACGCAGATACGCAGTATTTT.

Remarks on this clonotype: A read error may explain this, as a much larger clone is one base away. The CDR3 carries no conserved terminal phenylalanine or tryptophan, so it likely arises from a read error. The chain joins TRBV7-8 to TRBJ1-3; TRBD1 is a possible D gene (6 bases). The ends were cut back, 5 bases at V and 0 bases at J, with 11 bases in the middle. There are 15 residues in the CDR3. Germline V gives CDR1 SGHVS, CDR2 FQNEAQ. CDR3 sequence (DNA): TGTGCCAGCAGCCAAGGACAGAGCTCTGGAAACACCATATATCTT. Translating gives CASSQGQSSGNTIYL.

Comment on this clonotype: A much larger clone differs from this one at a single base, so this may be a read error. The chain couples TRBV30 to TRBJ2-1; D may be TRBD2 (6 bases). CDR3 length equals 14 residues. V lost 3 bases to trimming and J lost 8 bases, with 17 bases between them. CDR1 GTSNPN and CDR2 SVGIG come from the germline V gene (reference sequence). CDR3 residues: CAWSLGGLRDEQFF. The CDR3 DNA sequence: TGTGCCTGGAGCCTCGGAGGGCTGAGGGATGAGCAGTTCTTC. The whole variable domain, remainder taken from reference TRBV30 and TRBJ2-1, is SQTIHQWPATLVQPVGSPLSLECTVEGTSNPNLYWYRQAAGRGLQLLFYSVGIGQISSEVPQNLSASRPQDRQFILSSKKLLLSDSGFYLCAWSLGGLRDEQFFGPGTRLTVL.

Ten or more counts support this clonotype. The gene calls are TRBV30 and TRBJ2-3; 10 nucleotides agree with TRBD1. Losses at the gene ends were 1 base for V and 2 bases for J; bases not matched to a gene: 3. Germline V gene lookup returns CDR1 GTSNPN and CDR2 SVGIG (reference sequence). The CDR3 has 15 amino acids. CDR3 bases: TGTGCCTGGAGTGCGACAGGGGGCCCCACAGATACGCAGTATTTT. Amino acids: CAWSATGGPTDTQYF.

This clonotype was counted at least ten times. The V and J genes are TRBV7-2 and TRBJ2-7; D is unresolved. Between the trimmed V and J ends, which lost 3 bases and 5 bases, there was a span of 14 bases. The CDR3 extends over 14 amino acids. The V gene's germline CDR1 is SGHTA and CDR2 FQGNSA. The CDR3 DNA follows: TGTGCCAGCAGCTTTCTCGCTCCGGGTCACGAGCAGTACTTC. Encoded protein: CASSFLAPGHEQYF.